The present T cell receptor (beta chain) was sequenced within a study of CD8+ T cells in alopecia areata. Notes on the study in general: A great number of expanded lesional clones endured in scalp and blood during tofacitinib. Expanded CD8+ clones among the top 100, as well as scalp clonality, were significantly decreased by tofacitinib. Normal scalp had lower clonality than lesional scalp, with alopecia totalis/universalis lesions showing this most strongly.

This clone is a singleton in its sample. Its antigen is still unknown. Treatment given: oral pan-JAK inhibitor, 5-10 mg twice daily. Reverse transcription of extracted RNA yielded cDNA, which provided the sequencing template. Generated by immunoSEQ multiplex PCR, the TCRdb table keeps only in-frame clones and is missing some. Of about 110,000 clones detected, roughly 50% appear once; the ten largest clones hold roughly an eighth. Trimming at V came to 4 bases and at J to 0 bases, leaving 7 bases not matched to a gene. Germline CDR1 and CDR2: SGHVS and FQNEAQ. This CDR3 contains 17 residues. The V gene is TRBV7-8, the J gene TRBJ1-5, with 9 bases identical to TRBD1. This receptor was obtained from a human donor with alopecia areata. The specimen was CD8+ T cells sorted from blood, collected at week 24, from a patient treated with tofacitinib. CDR3 protein: CASSSRTGDFSNQPQHF. The CDR3 coding sequence is TGTGCCAGCAGCTCTAGGACAGGGGACTTTAGCAATCAGCCCCAGCATTTT.